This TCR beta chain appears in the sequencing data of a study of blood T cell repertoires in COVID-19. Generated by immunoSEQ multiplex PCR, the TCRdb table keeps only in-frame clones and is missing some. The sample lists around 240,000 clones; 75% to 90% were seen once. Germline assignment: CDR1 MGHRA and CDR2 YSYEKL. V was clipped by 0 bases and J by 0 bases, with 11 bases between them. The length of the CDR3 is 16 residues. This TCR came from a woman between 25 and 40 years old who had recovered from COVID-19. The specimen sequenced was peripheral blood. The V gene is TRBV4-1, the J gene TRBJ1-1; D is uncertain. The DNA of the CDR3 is TGCGCCAGCAGCCAAGATACCACTTTAATGAACACTGAAGCTTTCTTT. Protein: CASSQDTTLMNTEAFF.